This T cell receptor beta chain was identified in a study of T cells after yellow fever vaccination. Across the study: Low-cell-number fractions were prepared with SMART-Seq v4 Ultra Low Input. General study results and limits: Some clonotypes, a small share, were shared between CD4 and CD8 compartments. Subsequent booster samples again held most clones from primary vaccination (less than 98% CD4, roughly 88% CD8).

This clonotype showed up many times. Its target is unknown. UMIs and a universal primer site were added when TCR cDNA was made by 5'RACE template switching. TCRdb independently ran MiXCR on the 5' RACE reads; one entry per CDR3 protein. Of about 150,000 distinct CDR3 sequences listed, under 7% are singletons. Germline V gene data show CDR1 as SGHRS and CDR2 as YFSETQ. CDR3 size: 14 residues. Trimming took 1 base from V and 5 from J, leaving 9 bases between them. This chain connects TRBV5-1 to TRBJ2-2; no definite D call. Sequencing was performed on CD4+ T cells sorted from PBMCs, taken 10 days after the yellow fever booster vaccination. The sequence came from a man between 25 and 39 years old who received the YFV17D yellow fever vaccine. CDR3 region: CASSLTDGTGELFF. The CDR3 region has the DNA TGCGCCAGCAGCTTGACGGACGGGACCGGGGAGCTGTTTTTT.